This T cell receptor (beta chain) was sequenced in a study of neoadjuvant nivolumab and ipilimumab in lung cancer. Study outcomes and limitations: Resected-tumor TCR richness correlated positively with pretherapy blood richness. Resected tumors had greater TCR richness and clonality than uninvolved lung. TCR receptors were sequenced in few samples.

This table comes from immunoSEQ multiplex PCR, and its TCRdb copy is limited to in-frame clones, with some not included. The profile shows around 24,000 clones, about 81% of them singletons. About this clone itself: Antigen unknown.

This CDR3 spans 12 amino acids. The V gene's germline CDR1 is GTSNPN and CDR2 SVGIG (reference sequence). J lost 5 bases, V lost 5 bases, and 2 bases had no gene match. The chain couples TRBV30 to TRBJ2-7; TRBD2 matches 11 bases. Specimen: tumor tissue, collected after neoadjuvant nivolumab, alone or with ipilimumab, at or shortly before surgery. The clonotype was recovered from an adult with non-small cell lung cancer. CDR3 coding DNA: TGTGCCTGGGAGACTAGCGGGAACGAGCAGTACTTC. Encoded protein: CAWETSGNEQYF.